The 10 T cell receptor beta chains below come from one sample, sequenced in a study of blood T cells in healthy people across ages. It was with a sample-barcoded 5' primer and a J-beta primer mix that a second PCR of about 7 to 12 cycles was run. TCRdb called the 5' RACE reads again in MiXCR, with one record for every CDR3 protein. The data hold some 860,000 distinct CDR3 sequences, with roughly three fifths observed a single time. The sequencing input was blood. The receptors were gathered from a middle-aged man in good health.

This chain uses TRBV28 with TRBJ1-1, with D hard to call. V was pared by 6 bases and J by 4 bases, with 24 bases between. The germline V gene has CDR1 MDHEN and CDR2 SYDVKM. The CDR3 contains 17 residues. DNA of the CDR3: TGTGCCAGCAGACCCCTCCTGGACGCCCGAGGTGTCACTGAAGCTTTCTTT. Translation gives CASRPLLDARGVTEAFF.

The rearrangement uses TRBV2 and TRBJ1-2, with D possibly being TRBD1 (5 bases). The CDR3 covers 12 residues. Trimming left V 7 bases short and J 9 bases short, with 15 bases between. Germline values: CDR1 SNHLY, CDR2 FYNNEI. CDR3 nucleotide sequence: TGTGCCAGCAAAACGGAGGAGGGGCGCTACACCTTC. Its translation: CASKTEEGRYTF. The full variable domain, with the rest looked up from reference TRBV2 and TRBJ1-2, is EPEVTQTPSHQVTQMGQEVILRCVPISNHLYFYWYRQILGQKVEFLVSFYNNEISEKSEIFDDQFSVERPDGSNFTLKIRSTKLEDSAMYFCASKTEEGRYTFGSGTRLTVV.

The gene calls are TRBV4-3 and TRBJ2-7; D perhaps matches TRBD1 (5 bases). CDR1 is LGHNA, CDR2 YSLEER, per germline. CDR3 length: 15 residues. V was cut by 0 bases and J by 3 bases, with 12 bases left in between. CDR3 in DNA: TGCGCCAGCAGCCAAGATGAAGGGGCTTACTACGAGCAGTACTTC. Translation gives CASSQDEGAYYEQYF.

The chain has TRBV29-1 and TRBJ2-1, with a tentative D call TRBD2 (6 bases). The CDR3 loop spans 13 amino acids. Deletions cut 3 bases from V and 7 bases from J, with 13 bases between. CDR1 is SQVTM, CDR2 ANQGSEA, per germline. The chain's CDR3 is CSVDGGVLNEQFF. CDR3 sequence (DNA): TGCAGCGTTGATGGAGGGGTATTGAATGAGCAGTTCTTC.

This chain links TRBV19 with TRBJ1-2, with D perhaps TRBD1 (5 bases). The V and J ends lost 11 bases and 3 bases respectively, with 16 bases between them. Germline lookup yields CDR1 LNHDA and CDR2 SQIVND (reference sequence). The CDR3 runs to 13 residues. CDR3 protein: CASESMGHYGYTF. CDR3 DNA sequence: TGTGCCTCTGAGTCGATGGGGCACTATGGCTACACCTTC. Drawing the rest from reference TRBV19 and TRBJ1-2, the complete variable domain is DGGITQSPKYLFRKEGQNVTLSCEQNLNHDAMYWYRQDPGQGLRLIYYSQIVNDFQKGDIAEGYSVSREKKESFPLTVTSAQKNPTAFYLCASESMGHYGYTFGSGTRLTVV.

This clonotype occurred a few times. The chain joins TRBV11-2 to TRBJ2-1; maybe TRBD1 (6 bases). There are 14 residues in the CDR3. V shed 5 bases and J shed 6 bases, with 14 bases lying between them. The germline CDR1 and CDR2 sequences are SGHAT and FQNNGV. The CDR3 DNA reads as TGTGCCAGCAGCATCCCCGGACAGCTCAATGAGCAGTTCTTC. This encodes CASSIPGQLNEQFF.

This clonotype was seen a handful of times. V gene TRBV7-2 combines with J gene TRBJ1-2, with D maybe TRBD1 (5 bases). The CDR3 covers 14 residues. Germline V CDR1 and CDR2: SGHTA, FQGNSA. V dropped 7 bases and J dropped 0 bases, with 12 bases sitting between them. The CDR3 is CASTGDGPNYGYTF. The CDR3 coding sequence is TGTGCCAGCACCGGGGACGGTCCTAACTATGGCTACACCTTC.

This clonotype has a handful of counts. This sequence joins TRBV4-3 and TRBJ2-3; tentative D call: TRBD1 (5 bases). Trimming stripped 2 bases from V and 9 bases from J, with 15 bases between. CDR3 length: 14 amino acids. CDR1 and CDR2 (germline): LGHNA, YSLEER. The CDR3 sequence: CASSQYPDSKTQYF. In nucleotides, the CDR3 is TGCGCCAGCAGCCAATACCCAGACAGTAAAACGCAGTATTTT.

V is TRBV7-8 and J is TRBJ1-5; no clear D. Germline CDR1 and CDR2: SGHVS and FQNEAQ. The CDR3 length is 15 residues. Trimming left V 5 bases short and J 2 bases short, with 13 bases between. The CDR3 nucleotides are TGTGCCAGCAGCCCACCGGGGTCCGGCAATCAGCCCCAGCATTTT. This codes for CASSPPGSGNQPQHF. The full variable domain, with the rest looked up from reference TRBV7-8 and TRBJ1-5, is GAGVSQSPRYKVAKRGQDVALRCDPISGHVSLFWYQQALGQGPEFLTYFQNEAQLDKSGLPSDRFFAERPEGSVSTLKIQRTQQEDSAVYLCASSPPGSGNQPQHFGDGTRLSIL.

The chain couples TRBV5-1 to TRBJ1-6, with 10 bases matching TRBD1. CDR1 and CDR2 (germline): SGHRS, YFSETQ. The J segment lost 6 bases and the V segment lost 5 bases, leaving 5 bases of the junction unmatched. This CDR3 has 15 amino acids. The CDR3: CASSRDRGGNSPLHF. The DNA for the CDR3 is TGCGCCAGCAGTAGGGACAGGGGCGGTAATTCACCCCTCCACTTT.